The clone carrying this T cell receptor (beta chain) was counted only a few times. RNA extraction was followed by reverse transcription into cDNA, which acted as the sequencing template. This table comes from immunoSEQ multiplex PCR, and its TCRdb copy is limited to in-frame clones, with some not included. Of about 69,000 clones in the sample, roughly 60% were seen once. This entry belongs to a study of CD8+ T cells in alopecia areata. The specimen comprised CD8+ T cells sorted from blood, sampled at week 0. The sequence came from a human donor with alopecia areata.

CDR3 nucleotide sequence: TGTGCCAGCAGCATATTTACAGGGGGCCCTACCTACGAGCAGTACTTC. Protein sequence: CASSIFTGGPTYEQYF. This rearrangement joins TRBV5-6 to TRBJ2-7, with 9 bases lining up with TRBD1. The germline CDR1 and CDR2 sequences are SGHDT and YYEEEE. J lost 2 bases, V lost 4 bases, and 10 bases had no gene match. CDR3 size: 16 residues.